Below are 17 T cell receptor beta chains sequenced from a single sample in a study of CD8+ T cells in alopecia areata listed by TCRdb under 2018. Libraries were prepared through the immunoSEQ multiplex PCR assay. RNA was extracted from all samples and reverse transcribed into cDNA, which served as template for TCR sequencing. Held by TCRdb, this immuneACCESS table contains in-frame sequences only and omits some clones. Under half of the omission traces to an unresolved V gene where checked; the cause of the rest is unknown. The sample profile shows 89,000 or so clones; roughly 51% of them were found once. The top ten constitute around 5.7% of the sample. The specimen was NKG2D-high CD8+ T cells sorted from blood. Per the publication, the cell subset or site label means: sorted CD8+ NKG2D-high blood T cells. These receptors all stem from a human donor with alopecia areata.

There are a few counts of this clone. This rearrangement joins TRBV29-1 to TRBJ2-1, with D perhaps TRBD2 (5 bases). There are 13 residues in the CDR3. The germline gives CDR1 SQVTM, CDR2 ANQGSEA. Deletions cut 4 bases from V and 8 bases from J, with 15 bases between. In DNA form, the CDR3 reads TGCAGCGTTGTAGAGGGCCTCGGGTATGAGCAGTTCTTC. Encoded protein: CSVVEGLGYEQFF.

This clone was seen a few times. V is TRBV7-2 and J is TRBJ2-3; D gene ambiguous. This CDR3 spans 14 amino acids. V gave up 1 base and J gave up 6 bases, with 11 bases separating them. Germline lookup yields CDR1 SGHTA and CDR2 FQGNSA. The CDR3 region has the DNA TGTGCCAGCAGCTTAGGTGGGCTTTCCGATACGCAGTATTTT. Protein product: CASSLGGLSDTQYF.

The J gene is TRBJ2-2, the V gene TRBV5-1; TRBD2 agrees at 13 bases. CDR3 length: 19 residues. Germline CDR1 is SGHRS and CDR2 is YFSETQ. The ends lost 4 bases at V and 2 bases at J; junction bases unmatched: 11. The CDR3 loop is CASSLWGLAGTQNTGELFF. The CDR3 DNA sequence: TGCGCCAGCAGCCTATGGGGACTAGCGGGAACTCAAAACACCGGGGAGCTGTTTTTT. Full variable domain (rest looked up from reference TRBV5-1 and TRBJ2-2): KAGVTQTPRYLIKTRGQQVTLSCSPISGHRSVSWYQQTPGQGLQFLFEYFSETQRNKGNFPGRFSGRQFSNSRSEMNVSTLELGDSALYLCASSLWGLAGTQNTGELFFGEGSRLTVL.

V is TRBV7-2 and J is TRBJ2-5; D is possibly TRBD2 (5 bases). V lost 5 bases, J lost 4 bases, and 11 bases lay in between. This CDR3 has 13 amino acids. CDR1 and CDR2 (germline): SGHTA, FQGNSA. CDR3 nucleotides: TGTGCCAGCAGCACCGGGGAAGGAGAGACCCAGTACTTC. Residues: CASSTGEGETQYF.

This clone was counted a single time. This chain links TRBV28 with TRBJ2-7, with a tentative D call TRBD1 (5 bases). Germline CDR1 MDHEN, CDR2 SYDVKM. This CDR3 region has 14 residues. Trimming cost V 7 bases and J 5 bases, with 18 bases left between them. The CDR3 loop is CASTTFRVLDEQYF. DNA for the CDR3: TGTGCCAGCACTACTTTCAGGGTCCTCGACGAGCAGTACTTC.

In this sample, this clone turned up a few times. V gene TRBV7-9 combines with J gene TRBJ2-1, with 9 bases aligning to TRBD1. This CDR3 region has 14 residues. Germline CDR1 reads SEHNR; CDR2 reads FQNEAQ (reference sequence). V lost 4 bases, J lost 9 bases, and 7 bases stayed unmatched. In nucleotides, the CDR3 is TGTGCCAGCAGCTCTTCCGGGACAGGGTCTGAGCAGTTCTTC. Amino acids: CASSSSGTGSEQFF.

This chain joins TRBV6-6 and TRBJ2-5, with 13 bases matching TRBD2. Trimming removed 2 bases from V and 5 bases from J; junction bases left unmatched: 2. The CDR3 runs 15 residues. Looked up from germline, CDR1 is MNHNY and CDR2 is SVGAGI (reference sequence). CDR3 sequence (DNA): TGTGCCAGCAGTTACCGGACTAGCGGGAGTGAGACCCAGTACTTC. Amino acids: CASSYRTSGSETQYF.

This clone was picked up one time. V and J are TRBV5-1 and TRBJ1-1; D possibly corresponds to TRBD1 (5 bases). Germline V lookup: CDR1 SGHRS, CDR2 YFSETQ. The CDR3 is made up of 13 amino acids. V was shortened by 5 bases and J by 1 base, with 9 bases between the two germline ends. The CDR3 spells CASRLGTNTEAFF. The DNA of the CDR3 is TGCGCCAGCAGGTTAGGGACGAACACTGAAGCTTTCTTT.

The chain links TRBV5-6 to TRBJ2-3; D is ambiguous. CDR3 length: 12 amino acids. Germline CDR1 reads SGHDT; CDR2 reads YYEEEE. Trimming left V 4 bases short and J 6 bases short, with 9 bases between. In nucleotides, the CDR3 is TGTGCCAGCAGCCGGGCTAGGGATACGCAGTATTTT. It specifies CASSRARDTQYF.

The chain recombines TRBV13 with TRBJ1-1; TRBD1 is a possible D gene (5 bases). CDR3 length equals 12 residues. V lost 8 bases, J lost 3 bases, and 10 bases lay in between. Per germline, CDR1 PRHDT and CDR2 FYEKMQ (reference sequence). The CDR3: CASGWGDTEAFF. CDR3 in DNA: TGTGCCAGCGGATGGGGGGACACTGAAGCTTTCTTT.

CDR3 region: CASSFTGRNTEAFF. For the CDR3, the DNA is TGTGCCAGCAGCTTTACAGGGAGGAACACTGAAGCTTTCTTT. The chain recombines TRBV7-9 with TRBJ1-1, with D tentatively TRBD1 (6 bases). The CDR3 has 14 residues. From germline, CDR1 is SEHNR and CDR2 FQNEAQ (reference sequence). Between the trimmed V and J ends, which lost 3 bases and 1 base, there was a span of 9 bases.

The chain is built from TRBV11-2 and TRBJ2-3, with D unclear. V was trimmed by 4 bases and J by 4 bases, leaving 6 bases between them. Germline assignment: CDR1 SGHAT and CDR2 FQNNGV. This CDR3 is built from 12 residues. The CDR3 region has the DNA TGTGCCAGCAGCTATGGTTCAGATACGCAGTATTTT. Translation: CASSYGSDTQYF.

This clone was observed once. This chain links TRBV30 with TRBJ2-7, with D perhaps matching TRBD2 (5 bases). This CDR3 has 14 residues. Trimming stripped 5 bases from V and 0 bases from J, with 14 bases between. Per the germline V gene, CDR1 is GTSNPN and CDR2 is SVGIG (reference sequence). The CDR3 protein is CAWGRPSRSYEQYF. CDR3 nucleotides: TGTGCCTGGGGCCGACCTAGCCGCTCCTACGAGCAGTACTTC.

The chain joins TRBV27 to TRBJ2-7; the match to TRBD1 covers 8 bases. The CDR3 totals 13 residues. V trimming: 10 bases; J trimming: 0 bases; junction bases outside the gene matches: 5. Germline lookup yields CDR1 MNHEY and CDR2 SMNVEV (reference sequence). The CDR3 DNA sequence: TGTGCCACCGGACAGGGTGACTCCTACGAGCAGTACTTC. Translating it yields CATGQGDSYEQYF.

The genes are TRBV28 and TRBJ2-4; possibly TRBD1 or TRBD2 for D (5 bases each). The CDR3 spans 16 residues. Germline V gives CDR1 MDHEN, CDR2 SYDVKM. Trimming removed 6 bases from V and 4 bases from J, with 19 bases in between. CDR3 region: CASRGPTDSTKNIQYF. The CDR3 bases are TGTGCCAGCAGGGGACCGACAGATTCCACTAAAAACATTCAGTACTTC.

This clone showed up just a few times. The V and J genes are TRBV27 and TRBJ2-1, with D unclear. Between the trimmed V and J ends, which lost 6 bases and 1 base, there was a span of 10 bases. The length of the CDR3 is 14 residues. Germline-derived CDR1 and CDR2 are MNHEY and SMNVEV (reference sequence). CDR3: CASRTWASYNEQFF. CDR3 nucleotide sequence: TGTGCCAGCAGAACCTGGGCGTCCTACAATGAGCAGTTCTTC.

The rearrangement uses TRBV14 and TRBJ2-7; unclear D gene. This CDR3 comprises 13 residues. CDR1 SGHDN and CDR2 FVKESK come from the germline V gene. V was pared by 3 bases and J by 0 bases, with 6 bases between. The CDR3 sequence is CASSHRYSYEQYF. In nucleotides, the CDR3 is TGTGCCAGCAGCCACCGCTACTCCTACGAGCAGTACTTC.